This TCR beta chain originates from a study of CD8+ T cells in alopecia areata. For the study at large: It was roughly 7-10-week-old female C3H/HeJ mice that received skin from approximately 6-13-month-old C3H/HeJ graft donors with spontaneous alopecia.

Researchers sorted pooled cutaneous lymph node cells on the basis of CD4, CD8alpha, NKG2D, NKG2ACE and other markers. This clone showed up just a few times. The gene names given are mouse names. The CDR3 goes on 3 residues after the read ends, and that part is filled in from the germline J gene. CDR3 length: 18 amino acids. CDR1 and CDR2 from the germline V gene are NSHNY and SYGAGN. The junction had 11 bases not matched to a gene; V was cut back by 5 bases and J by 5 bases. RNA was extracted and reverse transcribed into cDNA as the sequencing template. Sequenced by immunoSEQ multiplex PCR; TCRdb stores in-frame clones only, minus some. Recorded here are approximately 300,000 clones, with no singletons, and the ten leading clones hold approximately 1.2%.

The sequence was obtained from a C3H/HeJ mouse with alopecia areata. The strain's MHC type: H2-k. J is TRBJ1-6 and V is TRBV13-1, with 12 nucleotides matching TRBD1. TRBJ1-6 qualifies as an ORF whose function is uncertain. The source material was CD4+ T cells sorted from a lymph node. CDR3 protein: CASSHRDRGPVDNSPLYF. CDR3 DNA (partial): TGTGCCAGCAGCCACCGGGACAGGGGGCCAGTAGATAATTCGCCC.